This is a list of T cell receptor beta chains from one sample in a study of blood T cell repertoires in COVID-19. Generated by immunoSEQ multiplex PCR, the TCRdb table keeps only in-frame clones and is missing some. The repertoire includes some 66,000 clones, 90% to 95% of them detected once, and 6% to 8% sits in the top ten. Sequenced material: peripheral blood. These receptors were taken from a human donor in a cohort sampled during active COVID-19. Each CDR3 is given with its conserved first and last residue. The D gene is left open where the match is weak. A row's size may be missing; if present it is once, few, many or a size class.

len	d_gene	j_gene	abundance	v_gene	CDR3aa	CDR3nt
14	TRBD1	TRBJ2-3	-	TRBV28	CASRPQGAWDTQYF	TGTGCCAGCAGACCACAGGGGGCTTGGGATACGCAGTATTTT
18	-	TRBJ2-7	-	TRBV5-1	CASSLGPTQSGATYEQYF	TGCGCCAGCAGCTTGGGCCCAACTCAGTCTGGGGCTACCTACGAGCAGTACTTC
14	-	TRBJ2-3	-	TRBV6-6	CASSYPSGTDTQYF	TGTGCCAGCAGTTACCCGAGCGGCACAGATACGCAGTATTTT
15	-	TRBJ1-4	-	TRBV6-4	CASSDSPGLREKLFF	TGTGCCAGCAGTGACTCACCAGGGCTACGGGAAAAACTGTTTTTT
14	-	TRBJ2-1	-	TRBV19	CASSIAGSNNEQFF	TGTGCCAGTAGTATAGCGGGATCGAACAATGAGCAGTTCTTC
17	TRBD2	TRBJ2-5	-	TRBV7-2	CASSLGLAGGYEETQYF	TGTGCCAGCAGCTTAGGGCTAGCGGGTGGTTACGAAGAGACCCAGTACTTC
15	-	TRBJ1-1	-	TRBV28	CASSLWAGGGTEAFF	TGTGCCAGCAGTTTATGGGCGGGGGGAGGCACTGAAGCTTTCTTT
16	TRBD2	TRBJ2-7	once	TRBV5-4	CASSLAPTSVAYEQYF	TGTGCCAGCAGCTTGGCCCCGACTAGCGTAGCTTACGAGCAGTACTTC
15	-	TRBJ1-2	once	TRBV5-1	CASSLAGAGNYGYTF	TGCGCCAGCAGCTTGGCCGGAGCAGGGAACTATGGCTACACCTTC
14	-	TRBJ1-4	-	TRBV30	CAWSVGGGNEKLFF	TGTGCCTGGAGTGTAGGGGGAGGGAATGAAAAACTGTTTTTT
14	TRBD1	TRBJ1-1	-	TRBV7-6	CASSLAHRGTEAFF	TGTGCCAGCAGCCTCGCCCACAGGGGCACTGAAGCTTTCTTT
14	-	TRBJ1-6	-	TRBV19	CASSISGFDSPLHF	TGTGCCAGTAGTATTTCGGGGTTTGATTCACCCCTCCACTTT
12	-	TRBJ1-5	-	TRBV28	CASRTGDQPQHF	TGTGCCAGCAGAACAGGCGATCAGCCCCAGCATTTT
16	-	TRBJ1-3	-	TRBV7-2	CASSLVQSISGNTIYF	TGTGCCAGCAGCTTAGTCCAGTCAATCTCTGGAAACACCATATATTTT
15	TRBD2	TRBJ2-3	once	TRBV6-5	CASSSGAGGPLPQYF	TGTGCCAGCAGTTCAGGGGCGGGGGGGCCCTTGCCGCAGTATTTT
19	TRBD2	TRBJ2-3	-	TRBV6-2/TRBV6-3	CASSFPTGRRESGADTQYF	TGTGCCAGCAGTTTCCCTACCGGGAGGCGGGAGAGTGGGGCAGATACGCAGTATTTT
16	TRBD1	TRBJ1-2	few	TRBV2	CASSFYGQGANYGYTF	TGTGCCAGCAGTTTTTATGGACAGGGCGCTAACTATGGCTACACCTTC
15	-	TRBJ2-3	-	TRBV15	CATSSRDTSTDTQYF	TGTGCCACCAGCAGTCGGGACACTAGCACAGATACGCAGTATTTT
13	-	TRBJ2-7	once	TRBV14	CASSAYLSYEQYF	TGTGCCAGCAGCGCGTACCTCTCCTACGAGCAGTACTTC
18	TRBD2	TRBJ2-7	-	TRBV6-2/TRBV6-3	CASSQITGTSGGTYEQYF	TGTGCCAGCAGCCAGATCACTGGGACTAGCGGAGGAACCTACGAGCAGTACTTC
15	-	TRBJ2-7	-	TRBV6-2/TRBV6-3	CASSYPQATTYEQYF	TGTGCCAGCAGTTACCCCCAGGCCACCACCTACGAGCAGTACTTC
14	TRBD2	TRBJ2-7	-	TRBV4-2	CASSQTSGSYEQYF	TGTGCCAGCAGCCAAACTAGCGGGAGCTACGAGCAGTACTTC
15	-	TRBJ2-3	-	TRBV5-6	CASSLRDINTDTQYF	TGTGCCAGCAGCTTGCGGGACATCAATACGGATACGCAGTATTTT
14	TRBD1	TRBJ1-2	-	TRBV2	CASRLTGTNYGYTF	TGTGCCAGCAGGCTGACAGGGACGAACTATGGCTACACCTTC
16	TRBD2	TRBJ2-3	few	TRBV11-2	CASSLAGGAFTDTQYF	TGTGCCAGCAGCCTTGCCGGGGGGGCCTTTACAGATACGCAGTATTTT
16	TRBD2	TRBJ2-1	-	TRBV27	CASSSLAGGLYNEQFF	TGTGCCAGCAGTTCCTTAGCGGGGGGCCTCTACAATGAGCAGTTCTTC
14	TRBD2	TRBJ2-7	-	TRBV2	CASTGLAGVGEQYF	TGTGCCAGCACTGGATTAGCGGGAGTAGGGGAGCAGTACTTC
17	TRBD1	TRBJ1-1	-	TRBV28	CASSLYRGRGRDEGAFF	TGTGCCAGCAGTTTATACCGGGGCAGGGGGCGCGACGAAGGAGCTTTCTTT
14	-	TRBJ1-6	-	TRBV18	CASSPKGGDSPLHF	TGTGCCAGCTCACCAAAGGGAGGAGATTCACCCCTCCACTTT
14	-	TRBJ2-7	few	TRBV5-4	CASSPGRRDYEQYF	TGTGCCAGCAGCCCTGGGAGACGGGACTACGAGCAGTACTTC
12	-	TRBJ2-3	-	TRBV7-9	CASSPSTDTQYF	TGTGCCAGCAGCCCCTCTACAGATACGCAGTATTTT
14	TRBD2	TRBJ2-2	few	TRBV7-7	CASSLGGGTGELFF	TGTGCTAGCAGCTTAGGCGGGGGCACCGGGGAGCTGTTTTTT
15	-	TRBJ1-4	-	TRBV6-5	CASSPTGGPNEKLFF	TGTGCCAGCAGTCCCACGGGGGGGCCTAATGAAAAACTGTTTTTT
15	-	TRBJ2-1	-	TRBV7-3	CASSLDSTSPNEQFF	TGTGCCAGCAGCTTGGACTCTACCTCACCCAATGAGCAGTTCTTC
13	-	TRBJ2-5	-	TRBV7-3	CASSLAPRETQYF	TGTGCCAGCAGCTTGGCGCCTAGGGAGACCCAGTACTTC
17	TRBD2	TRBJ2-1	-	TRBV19	CASTISGRPVTYNEQFF	TGTGCCAGTACAATAAGCGGGAGGCCTGTCACCTACAATGAGCAGTTCTTC
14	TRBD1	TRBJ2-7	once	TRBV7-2	CASRLGTGTYEQYF	TGTGCCAGCAGGTTGGGGACAGGGACCTACGAGCAGTACTTC
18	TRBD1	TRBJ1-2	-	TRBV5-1	CASSWGPSTGGRSYGYTF	TGCGCCAGCAGCTGGGGCCCATCCACAGGGGGCCGTTCCTATGGCTACACCTTC
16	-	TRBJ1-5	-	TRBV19	CATAPIEIQGSQPQHF	TGTGCCACCGCACCCATTGAGATCCAGGGTAGTCAGCCCCAGCATTTT
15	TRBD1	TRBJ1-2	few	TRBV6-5	CASSTRTGRARGYTF	TGTGCCAGCAGTACCCGGACAGGGAGGGCTAGGGGCTACACCTTC
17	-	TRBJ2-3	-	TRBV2	CASSEYSYPSGTDTQYF	TGTGCCAGCAGTGAATACTCCTACCCTTCGGGCACAGATACGCAGTATTTT
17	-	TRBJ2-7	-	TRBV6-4	CASRKNTRVLPTYEQYF	TGTGCCAGCAGGAAGAACACCAGGGTCCTACCCACCTACGAGCAGTACTTC
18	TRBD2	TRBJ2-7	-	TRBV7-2	CASSLRSLTSATSYEQYF	TGTGCCAGCAGCTTAAGGAGCCTGACTAGCGCCACCTCCTACGAGCAGTACTTC
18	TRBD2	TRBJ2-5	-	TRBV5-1	CASSLGLRASGRQPTQYF	TGCGCCAGCAGCTTGGGGCTCAGGGCTAGCGGGAGGCAACCGACCCAGTACTTC
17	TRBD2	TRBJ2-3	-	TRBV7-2	CASSLASRGGAADTQYF	TGTGCCAGCAGCTTAGCGTCGCGCGGGGGGGCTGCAGATACGCAGTATTTT
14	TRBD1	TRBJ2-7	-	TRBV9	CASSANRGSYEQYF	TGTGCCAGCAGCGCCAACAGGGGCTCCTACGAGCAGTACTTC
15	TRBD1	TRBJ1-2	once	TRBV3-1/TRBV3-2	CASSQGTGTNYGYTF	TGTGCCAGCAGCCAAGGGACAGGAACGAACTATGGCTACACCTTC
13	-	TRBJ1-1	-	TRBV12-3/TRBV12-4	CASRLQGIPEAFF	TGTGCCAGCAGGCTACAGGGTATCCCTGAAGCTTTCTTT
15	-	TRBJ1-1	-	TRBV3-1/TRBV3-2	CASSQDRVAGHKAFF	TGTGCCAGCAGCCAAGACCGGGTGGCCGGACATAAGGCTTTCTTT
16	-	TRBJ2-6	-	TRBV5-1	CASRGQASSGANVLTF	TGCGCCAGCAGGGGCCAGGCCAGCTCTGGGGCCAACGTCCTGACTTTC
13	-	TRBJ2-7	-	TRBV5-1	CASSPASDYEQYF	TGCGCCAGCAGCCCCGCCAGCGATTACGAGCAGTACTTC
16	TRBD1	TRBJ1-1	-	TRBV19	CASSMVYRGRYTEAFF	TGTGCCAGTAGTATGGTCTACAGGGGGCGGTACACTGAAGCTTTCTTT
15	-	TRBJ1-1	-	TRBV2	CASSFLRVGDTEAFF	TGTGCCAGCAGCTTCCTTAGGGTGGGAGACACTGAAGCTTTCTTT
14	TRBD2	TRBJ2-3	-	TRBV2	CASTLSGVGDTQYF	TGTGCCAGTACCCTAAGCGGGGTGGGAGATACGCAGTATTTT
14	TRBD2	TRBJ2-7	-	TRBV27	CASSAGSGGYEQYF	TGTGCCAGCAGCGCAGGGTCGGGAGGGTACGAGCAGTACTTC
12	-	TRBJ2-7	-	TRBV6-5	CASSGDTYEQYF	TGTGCCAGCAGCGGGGACACCTACGAGCAGTACTTC
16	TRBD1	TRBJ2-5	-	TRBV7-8	CASSSKVQGSVETQYF	TGTGCCAGCAGCTCGAAGGTACAGGGGAGTGTGGAGACCCAGTACTTC
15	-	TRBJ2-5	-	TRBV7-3	CASSKYGTPSETQYF	TGTGCCAGCAGCAAATACGGGACTCCCTCGGAGACCCAGTACTTC
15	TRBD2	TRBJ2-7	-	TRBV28	CASSRSGTPGYEQYF	TGTGCCAGCAGTCGAAGCGGGACCCCCGGATACGAGCAGTACTTC